This T cell receptor (beta chain) appears in the sequencing data of a study of shared clonotypes between healthy human individuals. Genomic DNA of every subset was divided equally among multiple immunoSEQ plates. Assay used: immunoSEQ multiplex PCR; TCRdb lists only in-frame clones, some missing. The data contain some 1.5 million clones, roughly 96% of them singletons. As regards this clone: What it binds is unknown.

The V end was cut by 10 bases, the J end by 6 bases, with 22 bases between. The CDR3 contains 15 residues. Looked up from germline, CDR1 is LNHDA and CDR2 is SQIVND (reference sequence). Whole-study results and caveats: Naive subsets generally had larger estimated richness than memory subsets. Shared clonotypes: approximately 5% naive CD4, about 3.5% naive CD8, about 2.5% memory CD4, approximately 0.37% memory CD8.

This TCR was sampled from a man aged 25 to 40 in good health. The specimen was naive CD4+ T cells sorted from blood. The subset denotes: CD45RA+ positively selected. The chain carries TRBV19 and TRBJ2-1; D is tentatively TRBD1 or TRBD2 (5 bases each). CDR3 loop: CAIVIRDLTINEQFF. CDR3 coding DNA: TGTGCCATTGTGATCCGGGACCTAACCATCAATGAGCAGTTCTTC. Based on the CDR3 plus reference TRBV19 and TRBJ2-1, the full variable domain is DGGITQSPKYLFRKEGQNVTLSCEQNLNHDAMYWYRQDPGQGLRLIYYSQIVNDFQKGDIAEGYSVSREKKESFPLTVTSAQKNPTAFYLCAIVIRDLTINEQFFGPGTRLTVL.